The next 22 T cell receptor beta chains were all read from a single sample in a study of T cell repertoires in cytomegalovirus infection (dated 2019 in TCRdb). TCRdb shows the sequencer as Illumina HiSeq 1500. TCRdb applied fastp at Q25 and MiXCR to the public reads, then kept only in-frame beta chains. Every distinct CDR3 protein forms one entry, paired with its most common genes and DNA. The sample contains more than 150,000 distinct CDR3 sequences, 28% of them found a single time. The top ten constitute 30% to 35% of the sample. What was sequenced was PBMCs. Source of these receptors: a human donor in good health (CMV status not recorded). Some clones in this sample may be carry-over from other donors' samples.

The chain combines TRBV7-8 with TRBJ1-2; TRBD1 agrees at 8 bases. Germline V gives CDR1 SGHVS, CDR2 FQNEAQ. This CDR3 region has 14 residues. J gave up 7 bases and V 2 bases, and 6 bases lay outside the gene matches. CDR3 sequence (DNA): TGTGCCAGCAGCTTATCGCCGGGACAGGTTGGCTACACCTTC. It encodes CASSLSPGQVGYTF.

In this sample, this clonotype turned up many times. The chain joins TRBV12-3 or TRBV12-4 to TRBJ2-7; no definite D call. The length of the CDR3 is 15 residues. V dropped 3 bases and J dropped 2 bases, with 14 bases sitting between them. The CDR3 is CASSFESTAPYEQYF. Written as DNA, the CDR3 is TGTGCCAGCAGTTTCGAATCGACGGCGCCCTACGAGCAGTACTTC.

The chain uses TRBV25-1 and TRBJ1-2; perhaps TRBD1 as D (6 bases). Trimming cost V 4 bases and J 0 bases, with 12 bases left between them. The germline CDR1 and CDR2 sequences are MGHDK and SYGVNS. The CDR3 contains 15 residues. CDR3 sequence (DNA): TGTGCCAGCAGTGCGTACAGGGTAGCTAACTATGGCTACACCTTC. Translation: CASSAYRVANYGYTF.

This clonotype was recorded many times. This chain links TRBV7-9 with TRBJ2-1; 7 bases fit TRBD1. V dropped 4 bases and J dropped 5; count of bases not matched to a gene: 8. Per the germline V gene, CDR1 is SEHNR and CDR2 is FQNEAQ (reference sequence). This CDR3 contains 15 residues. The CDR3 here is CASSSPTGWDNEQFF. The CDR3 coding sequence is TGTGCCAGCAGCTCGCCGACAGGGTGGGACAATGAGCAGTTCTTC.

On this clonotype itself: A much bigger clone sits one base away, suggesting this may be a read error. The chain couples TRBV7-2 to TRBJ1-3; 7 bases map to TRBD1. There are 15 residues in the CDR3. The germline V gene has CDR1 SGHTA and CDR2 FQGNSA. CDR3 region: CASSLRQGAGNTISF. The CDR3 DNA reads as TGTGCCAGCAGCTTAAGACAGGGAGCTGGAAACACCATATCTTTT. Filled out from reference TRBV7-2 and TRBJ1-3, the complete variable domain reads GAGVSQSPSNKVTEKGKDVELRCDPISGHTALYWYRQSLGQGLEFLIYFQGNSAPDKSGLPSDRFSAERTGGSVSTLTIQRTQQEDSAVYLCASSLRQGAGNTISFGEGSWLTVV.

This clonotype was observed many times. The rearrangement joins TRBV7-2 to TRBJ1-2; 7 bases map to TRBD1. The CDR3 totals 15 residues. Germline trimming cut 5 bases from V and 4 bases from J; bases unmatched to any gene: 10. Germline CDR1 SGHTA, CDR2 FQGNSA. The CDR3 loop is CASSPGGDNLYGYTF. CDR3 nucleotides: TGTGCCAGCAGCCCAGGGGGGGACAACCTCTATGGCTACACCTTC.

This clonotype was seen a few times. This sequence joins TRBV12-3 or TRBV12-4 and TRBJ1-1; D unresolved. The CDR3 runs 13 residues. V was shortened by 6 bases and J by 4 bases, with 12 bases between the two germline ends. As DNA, the CDR3 is TGTGCCAGCAGCCCCAAGGGTAGCACTGAAGCTTTCTTT. Translated: CASSPKGSTEAFF.

This clonotype occurred a few times. The CDR3 sequence is CASSSYGGVNEQFF. Written as DNA, the CDR3 is TGTGCCAGCAGCTCCTATGGGGGCGTCAATGAGCAGTTCTTC. The chain combines TRBV7-6 with TRBJ2-1; tentative D call: TRBD1 (6 bases). This CDR3 contains 14 residues. Germline V gene sequence: CDR1 SGHVS, CDR2 FNYEAQ. The ends were cut back, 4 bases at V and 6 bases at J, with 13 bases in the middle.

This clonotype was counted a few times. This rearrangement joins TRBV7-9 to TRBJ1-4; possible D gene TRBD1, 5 bases. The CDR3 is 16 amino acids. The germline V and J ends were trimmed by 4 bases and 8 bases, with 20 bases remaining between them. Germline CDR1 is SEHNR and CDR2 is FQNEAQ (reference sequence). The DNA of the CDR3 is TGTGCCAGCAGCTCGGAGGTGGACTATAGGGGCGAAAAACTGTTTTTT. Its translation: CASSSEVDYRGEKLFF.

CDR3: CASIPAGGNQPQHF. As DNA, the CDR3 is TGTGCCAGCATCCCGGCCGGAGGGAATCAGCCCCAGCATTTT. V is TRBV6-2 or TRBV6-3 and J is TRBJ1-5; D is uncertain. The germline V gene has CDR1 MNHEY and CDR2 SVGEGT. V lost 7 bases to trimming and J lost 4 bases, with 14 bases between them. This CDR3 region has 14 residues.

This clonotype showed up just a few times. The gene calls are TRBV29-1 and TRBJ2-2, with a possible D match to TRBD1 (6 bases). The CDR3 sequence is 16 residues long. In germline, CDR1 is SQVTM, CDR2 ANQGSEA. V gave up 0 bases and J gave up 3 bases, with 14 bases separating them. The CDR3 sequence is CSVEDNNRADTGELFF. The CDR3 DNA reads TGCAGCGTTGAAGATAACAACAGGGCGGACACCGGGGAGCTGTTTTTT.

There are a few counts of this clonotype. The genes are TRBV20-1 and TRBJ2-3; perhaps TRBD1 as D (5 bases). Trimming stripped 2 bases from V and 6 bases from J, with 21 bases between. The CDR3 loop spans 16 amino acids. Per the germline V gene, CDR1 is DFQATT and CDR2 is SNEGSKA (reference sequence). The CDR3 coding sequence is TGCAGTGCTAGAAGGGGAAGGGAAGTGGCTTTGGATACGCAGTATTTT. This translates into CSARRGREVALDTQYF.

This clonotype was seen a handful of times. The genes are TRBV2 and TRBJ2-2; D is ambiguous. V was pared by 2 bases and J by 7 bases, with 8 bases between. The CDR3 consists of 13 residues. CDR1 is SNHLY, CDR2 FYNNEI, per germline. DNA for the CDR3: TGTGCCAGCAGTGAACTAGTAATCGGGGAGCTGTTTTTT. Translating it yields CASSELVIGELFF.

This rearrangement joins TRBV6-1 to TRBJ2-1; TRBD2 matches 10 bases. The CDR3 totals 15 residues. With V trimmed by 5 bases and J by 8 bases, 9 bases remained unmatched. Germline loops: CDR1 MNHNS, CDR2 SASEGT. The CDR3 reads CASSSFERGGYEQFF. CDR3 DNA: TGTGCCAGCAGTTCCTTTGAGCGGGGGGGTTATGAGCAGTTCTTC.

This chain links TRBV7-2 with TRBJ2-1, with no clear D. The CDR3 is made up of 14 amino acids. The V end lost 3 bases, the J end lost 4 bases, and 10 bases lay between the germline ends. From germline, CDR1 is SGHTA and CDR2 FQGNSA. The CDR3 coding sequence is TGTGCCAGCAGCTTGTCATCAGGTTACAATGAGCAGTTCTTC. Its translation is CASSLSSGYNEQFF.

This clonotype was counted many times. The chain joins TRBV7-2 to TRBJ2-7, with D unresolved. V lost 0 bases, J lost 0 bases, and 6 bases lay in between. Germline V lookup: CDR1 SGHTA, CDR2 FQGNSA. CDR3 length: 14 amino acids. DNA of the CDR3: TGTGCCAGCAGCTTAGCGTACGGCTCCTACGAGCAGTACTTC. It specifies CASSLAYGSYEQYF. The variable domain in full, completed from reference TRBV7-2 and TRBJ2-7, reads GAGVSQSPSNKVTEKGKDVELRCDPISGHTALYWYRQSLGQGLEFLIYFQGNSAPDKSGLPSDRFSAERTGGSVSTLTIQRTQQEDSAVYLCASSLAYGSYEQYFGPGTRLTVT.

J is TRBJ2-2 and V is TRBV5-1; D is perhaps TRBD1 (6 bases). The CDR3 runs 15 residues. V lost 4 bases and J lost 3, with 13 bases in between. CDR1 is SGHRS, CDR2 YFSETQ, per germline. This chain's CDR3 is CASSGQTGDTGELFF. The CDR3 bases are TGCGCCAGCAGCGGCCAGACAGGAGACACCGGGGAGCTGTTTTTT.

V usage is TRBV11-3 and J usage is TRBJ2-7, with D maybe TRBD1 (5 bases). CDR1 is SGHNT, CDR2 YENEEA, per germline. This CDR3 has 12 residues. V was clipped by 5 bases and J by 3 bases, with 8 bases between them. CDR3 amino acids: CASSGDSYEQYF. Here the CDR3 DNA reads TGTGCCAGCAGCGGTGACAGCTACGAGCAGTACTTC.

This clonotype was seen more than once but under ten times. V usage is TRBV7-2 and J usage is TRBJ2-5; 8 bases match TRBD2. Germline-derived CDR1 and CDR2 are SGHTA and FQGNSA. This CDR3 comprises 15 residues. Unmatched junction bases numbered 7, after V lost 2 bases and J lost 5 bases. The CDR3 coding sequence is TGTGCCAGCAGCTTATCTACTAGCGGCGCGGAGACCCAGTACTTC. It is translated as CASSLSTSGAETQYF.

The rearrangement joins TRBV7-2 to TRBJ1-4; D not resolved. V lost 1 base, J lost 3 bases, and 9 bases lay in between. The CDR3 is 15 residues long. Germline V gene sequence: CDR1 SGHTA, CDR2 FQGNSA. The CDR3 reads CASSLVGAANEKLFF. As DNA, the CDR3 is TGTGCCAGCAGCTTAGTAGGAGCAGCTAATGAAAAACTGTTTTTT.

The V call is TRBV7-9, the J call TRBJ1-5; D uncertain. Deletions cut 4 bases from V and 7 bases from J, with 23 bases between. There are 17 residues in the CDR3. Per the germline V gene, CDR1 is SEHNR and CDR2 is FQNEAQ (reference sequence). The CDR3 here is CASSSYMGNRWRQPQHF. The CDR3 nucleotides are TGTGCCAGCAGCTCTTATATGGGAAACCGCTGGAGACAGCCCCAGCATTTT.

This clonotype occurred many times. The chain uses TRBV2 and TRBJ1-1, with TRBD1 matching over 8 bases. The CDR3 has 13 amino acids. The J segment lost 3 bases and the V segment lost 6 bases, leaving 3 bases of the junction unmatched. CDR1 is SNHLY, CDR2 FYNNEI, per germline. The CDR3 DNA is TGTGCCAGCAGGTCGACAGGGGACACTGAAGCTTTCTTT. This codes for CASRSTGDTEAFF.